These 24 T cell receptor beta chains share one sample of origin, sequenced in a study of T cell responses to AZD1222 COVID-19 vaccine. The protocol was immunoSEQ multiplex PCR, while the TCRdb copy is restricted to in-frame clones and leaves out a portion. The table lists roughly 150,000 clones, 90% to 95% of them singletons. The material sequenced was peripheral blood, taken on day 0 of AZD1222 vaccination. The receptor source for this set is an adult in good health.

The V gene is TRBV5-1, the J gene TRBJ1-1, with D possibly being TRBD1 (6 bases). This CDR3 region has 15 residues. V was shortened by 5 bases and J by 5 bases, with 19 bases between the two germline ends. Germline lookup yields CDR1 SGHRS and CDR2 YFSETQ. CDR3 in DNA: TGCGCCAGCAGTCTGGGACATTCGCAGGGGACTGAAGCTTTCTTT. Translation gives CASSLGHSQGTEAFF.

The chain has TRBV5-1 and TRBJ2-1; 10 bases are shared with TRBD2. Losses at the gene ends were 3 bases for V and 0 bases for J; bases not matched to a gene: 6. CDR1 is SGHRS, CDR2 YFSETQ, per germline. This CDR3 is built from 17 residues. The CDR3 DNA reads TGCGCCAGCAGCTCCGGGACTAGCGTCAGCTCCTACAATGAGCAGTTCTTC. This gives the protein CASSSGTSVSSYNEQFF.

The chain combines TRBV19 with TRBJ1-2; TRBD1 might be the D (5 bases). Germline values: CDR1 LNHDA, CDR2 SQIVND (reference sequence). The V and J ends lost 5 bases and 5 bases respectively, with 12 bases between them. This CDR3 is built from 13 residues. The CDR3 protein is CASSGDGTYGYTF. The CDR3 DNA follows: TGTGCCAGTAGTGGGGACGGTACTTATGGCTACACCTTC.

The J gene is TRBJ2-5, the V gene TRBV5-8; 9 nucleotides align to TRBD1. The V segment lost 4 bases and the J segment 5 bases; nucleotides outside the gene matches: 6. The germline CDR1 and CDR2 sequences are SGHTS and YDEGEE. CDR3 size: 14 residues. CDR3 region: CASSEQGARETQYF. The CDR3 coding sequence is TGTGCCAGCAGCGAACAGGGGGCGCGTGAGACCCAGTACTTC. The entire variable domain, with the rest obtained from reference TRBV5-8 and TRBJ2-5, is as follows: EAGVTQSPTHLIKTRGQQATLRCSPISGHTSVYWYQQALGLGLQFLLWYDEGEERNRGNFPPRFSGRQFPNYSSELNVNALELEDSALYLCASSEQGARETQYFGPGTRLLVL.

This clone was found once. The chain recombines TRBV5-4 with TRBJ2-1, with 7 bases aligning to TRBD2. Trimming cost V 0 bases and J 8 bases; bases outside gene matches: 5. The length of the CDR3 is 14 residues. Germline CDR1 is SGHNT and CDR2 is YYREEE (reference sequence). CDR3 region: CASSLATREYEQFF. CDR3 nucleotides: TGTGCCAGCAGCTTGGCCACGCGGGAGTATGAGCAGTTCTTC.

The V and J genes are TRBV11-2 and TRBJ1-5; unclear D gene. The CDR3 spans 14 residues. Germline loops: CDR1 SGHAT, CDR2 FQNNGV. The V gene lost 5 bases and the J gene lost 7 bases, with 15 bases spanning the gap. The CDR3 here is CASSVGNERQPQHF. CDR3 bases: TGTGCCAGCAGCGTGGGGAATGAGAGACAGCCCCAGCATTTT.

This rearrangement joins TRBV20-1 to TRBJ2-7; D might be TRBD2 (6 bases). The CDR3 is 10 residues long. The germline V gene has CDR1 DFQATT and CDR2 SNEGSKA (reference sequence). CDR3 region: CRGGEYEQYF. The CDR3 coding sequence is TGCAGGGGAGGAGAATACGAGCAGTACTTC.

The rearrangement links TRBV11-3 to TRBJ2-5; no definite D call. Germline V gene sequence: CDR1 SGHNT, CDR2 YENEEA. This CDR3 is 12 amino acids long. The germline V and J ends were trimmed by 3 bases and 0 bases, with 2 bases remaining between them. This CDR3 reads CASSFDQETQYF. In DNA, the CDR3 is TGTGCCAGCAGCTTTGACCAAGAGACCCAGTACTTC.

The chain has TRBV7-3 and TRBJ2-3; perhaps TRBD1 as D (6 bases). This CDR3 has 14 amino acids. CDR1 is SGHTA and CDR2 is FQGTGA in the germline V gene. The ends were cut back, 1 base at V and 2 bases at J, with 7 bases in the middle. CDR3 coding DNA: TGTGCCAGCAGCTTAAGGGACAACACAGATACGCAGTATTTT. It encodes CASSLRDNTDTQYF.

The J gene is TRBJ1-3, the V gene TRBV18; D not certain. Trimming shortened V by 5 bases and J by 2 bases, and 4 bases separated the two germline ends. CDR3 length equals 12 residues. In germline, CDR1 is KGHSH, CDR2 LQKENI. CDR3 region: CASSTTGNTIYF. CDR3 in DNA: TGTGCCAGCTCAACAACTGGAAACACCATATATTTT.

This sequence joins TRBV18 and TRBJ2-1, with 7 bases that match TRBD1. The CDR3 runs 18 residues. V dropped 3 bases and J dropped 9; count of bases not matched to a gene: 20. Germline CDR1 and CDR2: KGHSH and LQKENI. CDR3 loop: CASSPSPDRAHQRGEQFF. The CDR3, as DNA: TGTGCCAGCTCACCCTCTCCCGACAGGGCGCATCAACGGGGTGAGCAGTTCTTC.

This rearrangement joins TRBV11-3 to TRBJ2-5; D may be TRBD1 (6 bases). The V gene lost 5 bases and the J gene lost 5 bases, with 15 bases spanning the gap. Germline lookup yields CDR1 SGHNT and CDR2 YENEEA. The CDR3 loop spans 14 amino acids. The CDR3 region is CASSPYREPETQYF. The CDR3 bases are TGTGCCAGCAGCCCCTACAGGGAACCGGAGACCCAGTACTTC.

The sample holds one count of this clone. V gene TRBV28 combines with J gene TRBJ2-1; 8 positions match TRBD2. The J segment lost 4 bases and the V segment lost 6 bases, leaving 11 bases of the junction unmatched. Germline CDR1 and CDR2: MDHEN and SYDVKM. The CDR3 length is 16 residues. The DNA for the CDR3 is TGTGCCAGCAGGTCCGCGGGGGGCGGAGTATACAATGAGCAGTTCTTC. It is translated as CASRSAGGGVYNEQFF.

This chain connects TRBV9 to TRBJ1-1, with no clear D. V gave up 7 bases and J gave up 3 bases, with 4 bases separating them. Germline lookup yields CDR1 SGDLS and CDR2 YYNGEE. This CDR3 contains 10 residues. CDR3: CASGDTEAFF. The CDR3 DNA is TGTGCCAGCGGGGACACTGAAGCTTTCTTT.

This clone has only one observation. This sequence joins TRBV29-1 and TRBJ2-7, with D perhaps TRBD1 (6 bases). Trimming pared 6 bases from V and 6 bases from J, leaving 21 bases between. Germline lookup yields CDR1 SQVTM and CDR2 ANQGSEA. This CDR3 comprises 14 residues. The CDR3 DNA reads TGCAGCGTGGTACAGGGTTCCTTGGGCTCCGAGCAGTACTTC. Residues: CSVVQGSLGSEQYF.

With respect to this clone: This specimen includes other DNA sequences encoding the same CDR3. The chain links TRBV12-3 or TRBV12-4 to TRBJ2-3; D call uncertain. Between the trimmed V and J ends, which lost 5 bases and 2 bases, there was a span of 2 bases. This CDR3 contains 11 residues. CDR3 sequence reads: CASSLTDTQYF. CDR3 DNA: TGTGCCAGCAGTCTCACAGATACGCAGTATTTT.

CDR3 DNA sequence: TGTGCCAGCAGTTACAGGGGTGCTTTATTATACGAGCAGTACTTC. It translates to CASSYRGALLYEQYF. This sequence joins TRBV28 and TRBJ2-7, with 7 bases lining up with TRBD1. Germline V CDR1 and CDR2: MDHEN, SYDVKM. The junction had 10 bases not matched to a gene; V was cut back by 4 bases and J by 4 bases. The CDR3 length is 15 residues. Looking up the rest from reference TRBV28 and TRBJ2-7 gives the full variable domain: DVKVTQSSRYLVKRTGEKVFLECVQDMDHENMFWYRQDPGLGLRLIYFSYDVKMKEKGDIPEGYSVSREKKERFSLILESASTNQTSMYLCASSYRGALLYEQYFGPGTRLTVT.

The J gene is TRBJ1-6, the V gene TRBV5-4; weak D call: TRBD1 (5 bases). Germline values: CDR1 SGHNT, CDR2 YYREEE (reference sequence). The CDR3 extends over 13 amino acids. V was trimmed by 0 bases and J by 14 bases, leaving 12 bases between them. CDR3 amino acids: CASSLGGTGTLHF. The CDR3 nucleotides read TGTGCCAGCAGCTTGGGGGGGACTGGAACCCTCCACTTT.

This chain connects TRBV19 to TRBJ1-5; possible D gene TRBD1, 6 bases. Germline CDR1 is LNHDA and CDR2 is SQIVND (reference sequence). V was pared by 7 bases and J by 7 bases, with 17 bases between. The CDR3 runs to 14 residues. The CDR3 is CASNPTGIGQPQHF. The CDR3 bases are TGTGCCAGTAACCCCACAGGGATCGGGCAGCCCCAGCATTTT.

The CDR3 nucleotides read TGTGCTAGTGGTTTGGTAGACGTTGGCAGGAAAAGGGTAGGAGGGACCTATGAGCAGTTCTTC. It is translated as CASGLVDVGRKRVGGTYEQFF. The gene calls are TRBV12-5 and TRBJ2-1, with D perhaps TRBD2 (6 bases). Trimming stripped 0 bases from V and 8 bases from J, with 32 bases between. The CDR3 extends over 21 amino acids. The germline CDR1 and CDR2 sequences are LGHNT and FRNRAP.

The chain has TRBV6-5 and TRBJ1-6; D call uncertain. Trimming removed 0 bases at V and 6 bases at J, with 0 bases between. Germline V gene sequence: CDR1 MNHEY, CDR2 SVGAGI. The CDR3 runs to 12 residues. This CDR3 reads CASSYSNSPLHF. The CDR3 nucleotides read TGTGCCAGCAGTTACTCTAATTCACCCCTCCACTTT.

V usage is TRBV12-5 and J usage is TRBJ1-4, with 7 bases identical to TRBD1. The CDR3 is 13 amino acids. CDR1 and CDR2 from the germline V gene are LGHNT and FRNRAP. V trimming: 6 bases; J trimming: 8 bases; junction bases outside the gene matches: 6. CDR3 nucleotides: TGTGCTAGTGGGTCCGGGACAGTCGAAAAACTGTTTTTT. Translating it yields CASGSGTVEKLFF. The complete variable domain, with remaining parts taken from reference TRBV12-5 and TRBJ1-4, reads DARVTQTPRHKVTEMGQEVTMRCQPILGHNTVFWYRQTMMQGLELLAYFRNRAPLDDSGMPKDRFSAEMPDATLATLKIQPSEPRDSAVYFCASGSGTVEKLFFGSGTQLSVL.

This clone was detected once. This rearrangement joins TRBV4-3 to TRBJ1-2, with TRBD1 matching 11 bases. Germline V gene lookup returns CDR1 LGHNA and CDR2 YSLEER. The CDR3 spans 16 residues. With 0 bases clipped from V and 3 bases from J, the junction kept 3 bases outside the gene matches. The CDR3 coding sequence is TGCGCCAGCAGCCAAGATCGGACAGGGGGCTACTATGGCTACACCTTC. This gives the protein CASSQDRTGGYYGYTF.

The rearrangement joins TRBV27 to TRBJ1-3; D is uncertain. This CDR3 has 13 residues. CDR1 MNHEY and CDR2 SMNVEV come from the germline V gene (reference sequence). Trimming left V 4 bases short and J 1 base short, with 5 bases between. The DNA of the CDR3 is TGTGCCAGCAGTTCCGGTTCTGGAAACACCATATATTTT. This gives the protein CASSSGSGNTIYF.